This T cell receptor (beta chain) was sequenced during a study of cytomegalovirus exposure and HLA in healthy donors. These donors, healthy bone marrow donors, were studied. Primers: 60 Vbeta forward and 13 Jbeta reverse. Sequenced by immunoSEQ multiplex PCR; TCRdb stores in-frame clones only, minus some. The sample includes fewer than 250,000 clones, approximately 79% of them seen just once. Germline CDR1 and CDR2: SGHVS and FQNEAQ. This CDR3 is built from 16 residues. V was clipped by 1 base and J by 0 bases; unmatched bases: 3. Sample: PBMCs. This receptor was obtained from a male donor in good health and CMV-seronegative. The chain recombines TRBV7-8 with TRBJ2-4; TRBD1 matches 7 bases. DNA for the CDR3: TGTGCCAGCAGCTTAGGGGACAGCCTAGCCAAAAACATTCAGTACTTC. It translates to CASSLGDSLAKNIQYF.